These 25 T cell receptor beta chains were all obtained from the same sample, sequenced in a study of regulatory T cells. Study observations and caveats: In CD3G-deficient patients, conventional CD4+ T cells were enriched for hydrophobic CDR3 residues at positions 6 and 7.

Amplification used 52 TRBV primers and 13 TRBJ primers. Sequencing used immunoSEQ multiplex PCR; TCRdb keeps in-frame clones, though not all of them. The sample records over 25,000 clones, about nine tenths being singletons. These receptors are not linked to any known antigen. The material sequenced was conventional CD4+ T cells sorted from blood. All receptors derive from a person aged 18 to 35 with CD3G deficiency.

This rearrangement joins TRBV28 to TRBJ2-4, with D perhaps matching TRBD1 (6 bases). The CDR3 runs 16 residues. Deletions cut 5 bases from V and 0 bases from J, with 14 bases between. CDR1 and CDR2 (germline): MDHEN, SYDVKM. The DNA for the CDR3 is TGTGCCAGCAGTACCGCTGGGGGCCTAGCCAAAAACATTCAGTACTTC. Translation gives CASSTAGGLAKNIQYF.

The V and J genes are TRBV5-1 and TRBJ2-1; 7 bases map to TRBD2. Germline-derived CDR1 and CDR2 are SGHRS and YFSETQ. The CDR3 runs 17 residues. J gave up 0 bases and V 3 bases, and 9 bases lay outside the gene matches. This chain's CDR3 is CASSSAGGGSSYNEQFF. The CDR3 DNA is TGCGCCAGCAGCTCGGCCGGAGGCGGGAGCTCCTACAATGAGCAGTTCTTC.

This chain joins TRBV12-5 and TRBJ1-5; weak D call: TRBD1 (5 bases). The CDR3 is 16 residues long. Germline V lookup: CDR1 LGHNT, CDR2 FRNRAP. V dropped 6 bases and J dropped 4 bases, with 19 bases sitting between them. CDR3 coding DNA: TGTGCTAGTGGCTCTGGGGACCGCTCCTATAATCAGCCCCAGCATTTT. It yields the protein CASGSGDRSYNQPQHF.

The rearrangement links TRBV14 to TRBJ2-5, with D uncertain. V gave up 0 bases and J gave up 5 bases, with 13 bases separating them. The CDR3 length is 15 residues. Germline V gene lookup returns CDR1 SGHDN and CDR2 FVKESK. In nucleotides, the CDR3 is TGTGCCAGCAGCCAAGATGCTGCCTCCCGGGAGACCCAGTACTTC. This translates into CASSQDAASRETQYF.

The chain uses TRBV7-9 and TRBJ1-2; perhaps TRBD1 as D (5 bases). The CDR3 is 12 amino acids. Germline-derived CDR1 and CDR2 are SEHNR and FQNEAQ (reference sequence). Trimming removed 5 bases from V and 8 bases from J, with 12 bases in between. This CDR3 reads CASSLREGGYTF. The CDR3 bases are TGTGCCAGCAGCCTCAGGGAGGGAGGCTACACCTTC.

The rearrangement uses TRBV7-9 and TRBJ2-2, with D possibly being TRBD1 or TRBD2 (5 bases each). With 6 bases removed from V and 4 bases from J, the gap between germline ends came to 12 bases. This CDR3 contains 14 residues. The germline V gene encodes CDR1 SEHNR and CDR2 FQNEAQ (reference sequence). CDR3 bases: TGTGCCAGCAGATATACAGGAGGCACCGGGGAGCTGTTTTTT. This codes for CASRYTGGTGELFF.

The CDR3 DNA reads as TGTGCCAGCAGCCAACTCCCCCAGGGGTACACCGGGGAGCTGTTTTTT. It yields the protein CASSQLPQGYTGELFF. This chain joins TRBV5-6 and TRBJ2-2; D might be TRBD1 (6 bases). The CDR3 has 16 residues. In germline, CDR1 is SGHDT, CDR2 YYEEEE. Trimming left V 4 bases short and J 3 bases short, with 16 bases between.

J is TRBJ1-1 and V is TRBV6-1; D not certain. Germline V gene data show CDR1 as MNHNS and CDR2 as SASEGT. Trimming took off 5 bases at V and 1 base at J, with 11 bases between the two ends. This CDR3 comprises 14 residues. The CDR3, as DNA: TGTGCCAGCAGTAAACTTAGGGAGAACACTGAAGCTTTCTTT. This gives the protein CASSKLRENTEAFF.

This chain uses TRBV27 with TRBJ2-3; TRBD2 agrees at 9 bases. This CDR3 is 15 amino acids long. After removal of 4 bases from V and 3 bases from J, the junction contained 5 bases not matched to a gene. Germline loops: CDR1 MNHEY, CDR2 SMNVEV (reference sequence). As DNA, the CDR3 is TGTGCCAGCAGTTCGCTGAGCGGGGGGACAGATACGCAGTATTTT. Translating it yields CASSSLSGGTDTQYF.

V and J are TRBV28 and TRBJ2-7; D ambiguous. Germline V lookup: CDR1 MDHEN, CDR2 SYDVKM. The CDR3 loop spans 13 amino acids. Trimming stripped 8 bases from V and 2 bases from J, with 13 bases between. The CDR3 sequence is CASSTVFPYEQYF. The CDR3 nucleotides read TGTGCCAGCTCCACAGTGTTCCCCTACGAGCAGTACTTC.

The CDR3 region is CASSPSPKNGYTF. The CDR3 DNA reads TGTGCCAGCTCACCATCACCGAAGAATGGCTACACCTTC. The chain has TRBV18 and TRBJ1-2; D gene uncertain. The CDR3 contains 13 residues. V dropped 2 bases and J dropped 6 bases, with 10 bases sitting between them. Germline V lookup: CDR1 KGHSH, CDR2 LQKENI.

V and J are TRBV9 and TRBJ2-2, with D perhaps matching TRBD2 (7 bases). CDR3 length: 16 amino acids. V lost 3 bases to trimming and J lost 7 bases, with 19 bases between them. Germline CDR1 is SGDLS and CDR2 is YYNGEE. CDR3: CASSASTGGRLGELFF. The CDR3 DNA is TGTGCCAGCAGCGCCAGCACCGGGGGGCGCCTCGGGGAGCTGTTTTTT.

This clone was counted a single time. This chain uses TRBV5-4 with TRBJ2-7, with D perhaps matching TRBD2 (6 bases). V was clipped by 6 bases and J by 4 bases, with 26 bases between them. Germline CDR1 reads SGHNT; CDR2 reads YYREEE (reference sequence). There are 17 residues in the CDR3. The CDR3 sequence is CASTLNQGLALVYEQYV. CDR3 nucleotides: TGTGCCAGCACCCTAAATCAGGGACTGGCTCTCGTATACGAGCAGTACGTC.

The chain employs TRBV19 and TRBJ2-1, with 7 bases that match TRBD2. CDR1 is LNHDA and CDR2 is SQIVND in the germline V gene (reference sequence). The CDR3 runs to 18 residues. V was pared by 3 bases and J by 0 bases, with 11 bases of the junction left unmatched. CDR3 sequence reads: CASSIDYRAGSSYNEQFF. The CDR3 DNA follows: TGTGCCAGTAGTATCGATTACCGAGCGGGGAGCTCCTACAATGAGCAGTTCTTC.

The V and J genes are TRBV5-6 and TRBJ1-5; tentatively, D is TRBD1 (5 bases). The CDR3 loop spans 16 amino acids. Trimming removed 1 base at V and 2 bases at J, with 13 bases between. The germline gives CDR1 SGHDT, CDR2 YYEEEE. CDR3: CASSLRTGDGNQPQHF. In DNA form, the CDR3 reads TGTGCCAGCAGCTTGAGAACGGGGGACGGCAATCAGCCCCAGCATTTT.

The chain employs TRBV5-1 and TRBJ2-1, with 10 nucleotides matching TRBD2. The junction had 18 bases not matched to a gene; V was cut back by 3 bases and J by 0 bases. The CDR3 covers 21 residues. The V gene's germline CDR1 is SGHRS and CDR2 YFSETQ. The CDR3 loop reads CASSSNALGRTSGISYNEQFF. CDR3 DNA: TGCGCCAGCAGCTCGAACGCCCTCGGCCGGACTAGCGGTATCTCCTACAATGAGCAGTTCTTC.

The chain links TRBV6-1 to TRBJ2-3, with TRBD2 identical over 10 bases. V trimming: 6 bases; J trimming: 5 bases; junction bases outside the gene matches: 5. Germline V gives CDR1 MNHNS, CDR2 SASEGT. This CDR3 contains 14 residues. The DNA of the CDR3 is TGTGCCAGCAGGCTAGCGGGAGAAGGAGATACGCAGTATTTT. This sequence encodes CASRLAGEGDTQYF.

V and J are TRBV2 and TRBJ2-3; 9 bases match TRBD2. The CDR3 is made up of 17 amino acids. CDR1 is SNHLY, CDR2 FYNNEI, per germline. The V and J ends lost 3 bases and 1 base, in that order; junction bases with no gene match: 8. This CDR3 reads CASSEGASGIGTDTQYF. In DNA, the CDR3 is TGTGCCAGCAGTGAGGGGGCTAGCGGGATCGGCACAGATACGCAGTATTTT.

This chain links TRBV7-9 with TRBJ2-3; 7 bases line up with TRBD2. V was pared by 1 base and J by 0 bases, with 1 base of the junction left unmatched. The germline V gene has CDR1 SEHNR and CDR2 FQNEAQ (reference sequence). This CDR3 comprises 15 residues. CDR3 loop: CASSLDGRSTDTQYF. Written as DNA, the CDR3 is TGTGCCAGCAGCTTAGACGGGAGGAGCACAGATACGCAGTATTTT.

The CDR3 bases are TGCGCCAGTAGAGGCAATGAAAAACTGTTTTTT. This gives the protein CASRGNEKLFF. The chain combines TRBV5-1 with TRBJ1-4; D gene uncertain. This CDR3 has 11 amino acids. The V end was cut by 8 bases, the J end by 5 bases, with 7 bases between. Per germline, CDR1 SGHRS and CDR2 YFSETQ.

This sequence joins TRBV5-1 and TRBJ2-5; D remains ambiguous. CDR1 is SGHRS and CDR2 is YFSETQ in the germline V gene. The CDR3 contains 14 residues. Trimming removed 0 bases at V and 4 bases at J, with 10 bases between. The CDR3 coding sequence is TGCGCCAGCAGCTTGGATGTGGTTGGAGAGACCCAGTACTTC. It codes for CASSLDVVGETQYF.

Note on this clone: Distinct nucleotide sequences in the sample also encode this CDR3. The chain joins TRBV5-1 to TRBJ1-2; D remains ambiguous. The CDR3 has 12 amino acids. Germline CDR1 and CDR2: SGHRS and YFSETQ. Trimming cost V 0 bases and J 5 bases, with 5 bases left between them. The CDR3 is CASSLEGYGYTF. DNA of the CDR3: TGCGCCAGCAGCTTGGAAGGATATGGCTACACCTTC.

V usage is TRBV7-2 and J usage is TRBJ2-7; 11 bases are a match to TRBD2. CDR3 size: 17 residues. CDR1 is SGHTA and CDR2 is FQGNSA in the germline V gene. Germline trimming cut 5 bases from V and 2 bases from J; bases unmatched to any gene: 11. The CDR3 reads CASSLTSGGAKAYEQYF. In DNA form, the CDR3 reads TGTGCCAGCAGCCTTACTAGCGGGGGAGCCAAAGCCTACGAGCAGTACTTC. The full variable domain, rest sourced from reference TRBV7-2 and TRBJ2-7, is GAGVSQSPSNKVTEKGKDVELRCDPISGHTALYWYRQSLGQGLEFLIYFQGNSAPDKSGLPSDRFSAERTGGSVSTLTIQRTQQEDSAVYLCASSLTSGGAKAYEQYFGPGTRLTVT.

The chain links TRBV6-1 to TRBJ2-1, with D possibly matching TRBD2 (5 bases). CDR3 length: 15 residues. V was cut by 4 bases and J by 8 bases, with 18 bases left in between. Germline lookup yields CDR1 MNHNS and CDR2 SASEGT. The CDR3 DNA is TGTGCCAGCAGTGTGGTTCGGGGAGTAATGGATGAGCAGTTCTTC. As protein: CASSVVRGVMDEQFF.

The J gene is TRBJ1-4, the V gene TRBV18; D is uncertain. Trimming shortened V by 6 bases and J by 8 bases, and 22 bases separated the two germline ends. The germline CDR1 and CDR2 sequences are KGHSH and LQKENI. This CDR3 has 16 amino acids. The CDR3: CASSAGSKSIGEKLFF. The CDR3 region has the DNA TGTGCCAGCTCCGCGGGCTCAAAGAGCATTGGGGAAAAACTGTTTTTT.